The rows below give T cell receptor beta chains drawn from one sample of a study of T-cell memory formation after mild COVID-19. TCRdb reprocessed the 5' RACE reads via MiXCR and lists one record per CDR3 protein. The sample has roughly 130,000 distinct CDR3 sequences, 15% to 20% seen once; the top ten hold 4% to 6%. Sequenced sample: PBMCs or a T cell subset sorted from them (not recorded which). These receptor sequences come from a young man who had mild COVID-19 (a few samples of this study predate the infection). Cell type and time point are not known. Both conserved end residues are part of each CDR3. D genes are given only for firm matches. For some rows the clone size is stated as once, few or many, or as a class when expanded; others skip it.

d_call	j_call	v_call	clone_size	cdr3_length	cdr3_nt	cdr3_aa
-	TRBJ1-5	TRBV6-2/TRBV6-3	-	14	TGTGCCAGCACGACACTGGATAGCAATCAGCCCCAGCATTTT	CASTTLDSNQPQHF
-	TRBJ2-2	TRBV11-2	many	17	TGTGCCAGCAGCTTAGATGCGGTTGCAAGGAACACCGGGGAGCTGTTTTTT	CASSLDAVARNTGELFF
-	TRBJ1-1	TRBV7-2	few	12	TGTGCCAGCAGCTCAGACATAAGTGAAGCTTTCTTT	CASSSDISEAFF
TRBD1	TRBJ1-5	TRBV7-9	few	17	TGTGCCAGCAGCTTGGGGGCCGGGACAGGGAGGGGTCAGCCCCAGCATTTT	CASSLGAGTGRGQPQHF
-	TRBJ1-1	TRBV20-1	few	12	TGCAGTGCTAGACAGGGGAACACTGAAGCTTTCTTT	CSARQGNTEAFF
TRBD1	TRBJ2-7	TRBV20-1	few	12	TGCAGTGCTCGGGGCAGGGGGTACGAGCAGTACTTC	CSARGRGYEQYF
-	TRBJ1-3	TRBV6-5	-	16	TGTGCCAGCAGTTACTCGAGCGGGGAGGCTGGAAACACCATATATTTT	CASSYSSGEAGNTIYF
TRBD1	TRBJ2-1	TRBV12-3/TRBV12-4	-	14	TGTGCCAGCAGGAGGACCGGGACAGGGGATGAGCAGTTCTTC	CASRRTGTGDEQFF
TRBD1	TRBJ1-5	TRBV7-2	-	17	TGTGCCAGCAGCTCCCAGTACAGGGGACGATTCAATCAGCCCCAGCATTTT	CASSSQYRGRFNQPQHF
-	TRBJ2-5	TRBV6-5	few	14	TGTGCCAGCAGTTTAATAGCAGACGACGGGACCCAGTACTTC	CASSLIADDGTQYF
-	TRBJ2-2	TRBV20-1	many	12	TGCAGTGTCGCTAGCCCCACCGGGGAGCTGTTTTTT	CSVASPTGELFF
-	TRBJ2-7	TRBV12-3/TRBV12-4	few	12	TGTGCCAGCAGCCACCTGGGGAACGAGCAGTACTTC	CASSHLGNEQYF
-	TRBJ2-6	TRBV4-2	-	16	TGTGCCAGCAGCCAAGATCTCCCACCTGGGGCCAACGTCCTGACTTTC	CASSQDLPPGANVLTF
TRBD2	TRBJ2-3	TRBV6-2/TRBV6-3	few	16	TGTGCCAGCAGTTATCTAGCGGGGGGCGCGGCAGATACGCAGTATTTT	CASSYLAGGAADTQYF
TRBD2	TRBJ2-4	TRBV5-4	-	17	TGTGCCAGCAGCCTACAACCGGGACTAGCGGGAGGAAACATTCAGTACTTC	CASSLQPGLAGGNIQYF
-	TRBJ1-2	TRBV12-3/TRBV12-4	-	11	TGTGCCAGCAGTTCCCGGGCCGGCTACACCTTC	CASSSRAGYTF
-	TRBJ2-1	TRBV5-5	-	15	TGTGCCAGCAGCCGAGCCCCCAGCTCCTACAATGAGCAGTTCTTC	CASSRAPSSYNEQFF
TRBD2	TRBJ2-5	TRBV7-2	-	14	TGTGCCAGCGGACTAGCGGGGGCCCAAGAGACCCAGTACTTC	CASGLAGAQETQYF
TRBD1	TRBJ1-2	TRBV12-3/TRBV12-4	few	13	TGTGCCAGCAGAGACAGGGGGTCGGGTGGCTACACCTTC	CASRDRGSGGYTF
-	TRBJ1-6	TRBV27	few	16	TGTGCCAGCAGTTATGGAACAGGAAAGGGCGATTCACCCCTCCACTTT	CASSYGTGKGDSPLHF
-	TRBJ1-2	TRBV28	-	14	TGTGCCAGCGGGCGAGGGACCGCACTCGGTGGCTACACCTTC	CASGRGTALGGYTF
TRBD2	TRBJ2-3	TRBV7-7	few	15	TGTGCTAGCAGCGGGGGACTAGCGGGGACAGATACGCAGTATTTT	CASSGGLAGTDTQYF
-	TRBJ2-7	TRBV20-1	-	15	TGCAGTGCTACTGCCCTCCCTGGCCCAGCGGGCGAGCAGTACTTC	CSATALPGPAGEQYF
-	TRBJ1-5	TRBV2	-	14	TGTGCCAGCAGTGATGTCGGGGGAGATCAGCCCCAGCATTTT	CASSDVGGDQPQHF
-	TRBJ2-3	TRBV27	many	13	TGTGCCAGCAGTTTCGGGGGCACAGATACGCAGTATTTT	CASSFGGTDTQYF
-	TRBJ1-1	TRBV5-5	-	13	TGTGCCAGCAGCTTGGGAGGGTCGCCTGAAGCTTTCTTT	CASSLGGSPEAFF
TRBD1	TRBJ1-5	TRBV12-3/TRBV12-4	few	15	TGTGCCAGCAGTTGGACAGGGAAAGACAATCAGCCCCAGCATTTT	CASSWTGKDNQPQHF
TRBD1	TRBJ2-1	TRBV20-1	many	15	TGCAGTGCCCACCCGGCGGACAGGGGTGGAAATGAGCAGTTCTTC	CSAHPADRGGNEQFF
-	TRBJ2-7	TRBV7-8	few	13	TGTGCCAGCAGCTCAAATGACTACTACGAGCAGTACTTC	CASSSNDYYEQYF
TRBD1	TRBJ2-2	TRBV18	-	15	TGTGCCAGCTCACCCGGACAGGGAAACACCGGGGAGCTGTTTTTT	CASSPGQGNTGELFF
TRBD1	TRBJ1-5	TRBV24-1	-	13	TGTGCCACCGCCGGACAGGGGGCCCAGCCCCAGCATTTT	CATAGQGAQPQHF
TRBD2	TRBJ2-5	TRBV4-1	-	16	TGCGCCAGCAGCCACCCCAGGGCCGGCGGGAGAGAGACCCAGTACTTC	CASSHPRAGGRETQYF
-	TRBJ2-5	TRBV7-2	few	13	TGTGCCAGCAGCATAGACAGCCAAGAGACCCAGTACTTC	CASSIDSQETQYF
-	TRBJ1-2	TRBV5-1	-	13	TGCGCCAGCAGCTTGGACAGATCCTATGGCTACACCTTC	CASSLDRSYGYTF
-	TRBJ1-5	TRBV12-3/TRBV12-4	once	15	TGTGCCAGCAGTAGGGGCCAAGGGTGGGATCAGCCCCAGCATTTT	CASSRGQGWDQPQHF
-	TRBJ1-1	TRBV3-1	few	13	TGTGCCAGCAGCCAAAGTTCGGGACATTGGGCTTTCTTT	CASSQSSGHWAFF
-	TRBJ2-3	TRBV7-3	-	15	TGTGCCAGCAGCTTATTATCGGGGGCGTATGATACGCAGTATTTT	CASSLLSGAYDTQYF
-	TRBJ2-3	TRBV12-3/TRBV12-4	few	13	TGTGCCAGCAAGGAAGGCGCTAGGGATACGCAGTATTTT	CASKEGARDTQYF
-	TRBJ2-1	TRBV7-2	-	11	TGTGCCAGCAGCCCATTCGGGGAGCAGTTCTTC	CASSPFGEQFF
TRBD1	TRBJ1-1	TRBV7-9	-	14	TGTGCCAGCAGCCCGGACAGGATTCGTGGTGAAGCTTTCTTT	CASSPDRIRGEAFF